Listed below are T cell receptor beta chains from one sample, sequenced in a study of T cell clones after liver transplantation. Produced via immunoSEQ multiplex PCR; TCRdb's table is partial and in-frame only. The sample yields just under 60,000 clones, around 70% seen once. The source material was CD4+ T cells from blood, sampled at the approximately 16-month timepoint. The source is a human patient who received a liver transplant. A share of the T cells may be of graft donor origin. Both conserved end residues are part of each CDR3. The order of the fields is CDR3 protein, CDR3 DNA, clone size, D gene, V gene, J gene. A D gene is named only where the DNA matches it firmly. Part of the rows lack a size; the others show once, few, many or a class for expanded clones.

CDR3 protein: CASNPGGPGEKLFF
CDR3 DNA: TGTGCCAGCAATCCAGGGGGGCCTGGAGAAAAACTGTTTTTT
clone size: .
D gene: TRBD1
V gene: TRBV6-1
J gene: TRBJ1-4

CDR3 protein: CASSLRPSLGGTGELFF
CDR3 DNA: TGTGCCAGCAGCTTAAGGCCGTCCCTAGGTGGCACCGGGGAGCTGTTTTTT
clone size: .
D gene: .
V gene: TRBV7-2
J gene: TRBJ2-2

CDR3 protein: CASSLTGATSGGEQFF
CDR3 DNA: TGTGCCAGCAGCTTAACGGGAGCGACCTCCGGGGGTGAGCAGTTCTTC
clone size: .
D gene: .
V gene: TRBV7-9
J gene: TRBJ2-1

CDR3 protein: CASSNPRVSKYEQYF
CDR3 DNA: TGTGCCAGCAGTAACCCCAGGGTCAGCAAATACGAGCAGTACTTC
clone size: .
D gene: .
V gene: TRBV6-1
J gene: TRBJ2-7

CDR3 protein: CASSTGGAGTYNEQFF
CDR3 DNA: TGTGCCAGCAGCACCGGGGGAGCCGGGACTTACAATGAGCAGTTCTTC
clone size: .
D gene: .
V gene: TRBV7-2
J gene: TRBJ2-1

CDR3 protein: CASSPRTGRGEKLFF
CDR3 DNA: TGTGCCAGCAGCCCTAGGACAGGGCGGGGTGAAAAACTGTTTTTT
clone size: few
D gene: TRBD1
V gene: TRBV7-6
J gene: TRBJ1-4

CDR3 protein: CASSRGRGETQYF
CDR3 DNA: TGTGCCAGCTCCAGGGGGAGGGGAGAGACCCAGTACTTC
clone size: once
D gene: .
V gene: TRBV6-5
J gene: TRBJ2-5

CDR3 protein: CASSPGQGRNYGYTF
CDR3 DNA: TGTGCCAGCAGTCCGGGACAGGGACGGAACTATGGCTACACCTTC
clone size: .
D gene: TRBD1
V gene: TRBV28
J gene: TRBJ1-2

CDR3 protein: CASSFPTSGTDTQYF
CDR3 DNA: TGTGCCAGCAGCTTCCCCACTAGCGGAACAGATACGCAGTATTTT
clone size: .
D gene: TRBD2
V gene: TRBV7-2
J gene: TRBJ2-3

CDR3 protein: CASSVMTANYGYTF
CDR3 DNA: TGTGCCAGCAGTGTAATGACAGCTAACTATGGCTACACCTTC
clone size: .
D gene: .
V gene: TRBV2
J gene: TRBJ1-2

CDR3 protein: CASSDPREGLPYEQYF
CDR3 DNA: TGTGCCAGCAGTGACCCCCGAGAGGGGTTGCCCTACGAGCAGTACTTC
clone size: .
D gene: .
V gene: TRBV6-4
J gene: TRBJ2-7

CDR3 protein: CASSSNSYNEQFF
CDR3 DNA: TGTGCCAGCAGCTCGAATTCGTACAATGAGCAGTTCTTC
clone size: .
D gene: .
V gene: TRBV7-9
J gene: TRBJ2-1

CDR3 protein: CASFTRGLNTGELFF
CDR3 DNA: TGTGCCAGCTTTACCAGGGGCCTTAACACCGGGGAGCTGTTTTTT
clone size: few
D gene: .
V gene: TRBV7-8
J gene: TRBJ2-2

CDR3 protein: CAWSVSGEQTQYF
CDR3 DNA: TGTGCCTGGAGTGTAAGTGGAGAACAGACCCAGTACTTC
clone size: .
D gene: .
V gene: TRBV30
J gene: TRBJ2-5

CDR3 protein: CASSPIAQETQYF
CDR3 DNA: TGTGCCAGCAGTCCGATAGCCCAAGAGACCCAGTACTTC
clone size: .
D gene: .
V gene: TRBV2
J gene: TRBJ2-5

CDR3 protein: CASSQDRGTLYGYTF
CDR3 DNA: TGTGCCAGCTCCCAAGACAGGGGCACACTCTATGGCTACACCTTC
clone size: .
D gene: TRBD1
V gene: TRBV18
J gene: TRBJ1-2

CDR3 protein: CASFSTGNTIYF
CDR3 DNA: TGTGCCAGCTTCTCGACAGGAAACACCATATATTTT
clone size: few
D gene: .
V gene: TRBV28
J gene: TRBJ1-3

CDR3 protein: CASSLGTALANSPLHF
CDR3 DNA: TGCGCCAGCAGCCTGGGGACAGCGCTCGCTAATTCACCCCTCCACTTT
clone size: .
D gene: TRBD1
V gene: TRBV4-1
J gene: TRBJ1-6

CDR3 protein: CAISPRVHGNTGELFF
CDR3 DNA: TGTGCCATCAGTCCCAGGGTGCACGGTAACACCGGGGAGCTGTTTTTT
clone size: .
D gene: .
V gene: TRBV10-3
J gene: TRBJ2-2

CDR3 protein: CASSEVSGAGEKLFF
CDR3 DNA: TGTGCCAGCAGTGAAGTCTCGGGGGCGGGTGAAAAACTGTTTTTT
clone size: .
D gene: .
V gene: TRBV6-1
J gene: TRBJ1-4

CDR3 protein: CASSSGTIFTDTQYF
CDR3 DNA: TGCGCCAGCAGCTCCGGGACCATTTTCACAGATACGCAGTATTTT
clone size: .
D gene: .
V gene: TRBV5-1
J gene: TRBJ2-3

CDR3 protein: CASQTAGGSYNEQFF
CDR3 DNA: TGTGCCAGCCAAACGGCGGGGGGGTCTTACAATGAGCAGTTCTTC
clone size: .
D gene: TRBD2
V gene: TRBV2
J gene: TRBJ2-1

CDR3 protein: CATTLTGEGNTGELFF
CDR3 DNA: TGTGCCACTACTCTGACAGGGGAAGGGAACACCGGGGAGCTGTTTTTT
clone size: .
D gene: TRBD1
V gene: TRBV10-3
J gene: TRBJ2-2

CDR3 protein: CASSISSGVQETQYF
CDR3 DNA: TGTGCCAGTAGTATAAGTTCCGGCGTCCAAGAGACCCAGTACTTC
clone size: .
D gene: .
V gene: TRBV19
J gene: TRBJ2-5

CDR3 protein: CASSIRGSRETQYF
CDR3 DNA: TGTGCCAGTAGTATCAGGGGGTCACGGGAGACCCAGTACTTC
clone size: once
D gene: TRBD1
V gene: TRBV19
J gene: TRBJ2-5

CDR3 protein: CASSPTVSTGTYEQYF
CDR3 DNA: TGTGCCAGCAGCCCCACGGTGTCGACAGGGACTTACGAGCAGTACTTC
clone size: .
D gene: .
V gene: TRBV7-9
J gene: TRBJ2-7

CDR3 protein: CASSSRREEKLFF
CDR3 DNA: TGTGCCAGCAGCTCCCGGAGGGAGGAAAAACTGTTTTTT
clone size: .
D gene: .
V gene: TRBV7-8
J gene: TRBJ1-4

CDR3 protein: CAWSRTYEQYF
CDR3 DNA: TGTGCCTGGAGCCGCACGTACGAGCAGTACTTC
clone size: .
D gene: .
V gene: TRBV30
J gene: TRBJ2-7

CDR3 protein: CASSLGPTDTQYF
CDR3 DNA: TGTGCCAGCAGCTTAGGACCTACAGATACGCAGTATTTT
clone size: .
D gene: .
V gene: TRBV11-3
J gene: TRBJ2-3

CDR3 protein: CASNRKSEVNYGYTF
CDR3 DNA: TGTGCCAGCAACCGAAAGTCGGAAGTTAACTATGGCTACACCTTC
clone size: .
D gene: .
V gene: TRBV6-5
J gene: TRBJ1-2

CDR3 protein: CASSTKSSGGAQEQYF
CDR3 DNA: TGTGCCAGCAGCACCAAATCTAGCGGGGGGGCGCAGGAGCAGTACTTC
clone size: .
D gene: TRBD2
V gene: TRBV7-2
J gene: TRBJ2-7

CDR3 protein: CASSLADNQPQHF
CDR3 DNA: TGTGCCAGCAGCTTAGCCGACAATCAGCCCCAGCATTTT
clone size: .
D gene: .
V gene: TRBV7-9
J gene: TRBJ1-5

CDR3 protein: CASSSGQDYGYTF
CDR3 DNA: TGTGCCAGCAGTTCTGGACAGGACTATGGCTACACCTTC
clone size: .
D gene: TRBD1
V gene: TRBV28
J gene: TRBJ1-2

CDR3 protein: CASSDSTSTDTQYF
CDR3 DNA: TGCGCCAGCAGCGACAGTACTAGCACAGATACGCAGTATTTT
clone size: .
D gene: .
V gene: TRBV10-1
J gene: TRBJ2-3

CDR3 protein: CASSGRGGLNEQFF
CDR3 DNA: TGTGCCAGCAGCGGGCGGGGGGGCCTGAATGAGCAGTTCTTC
clone size: few
D gene: TRBD2
V gene: TRBV7-2
J gene: TRBJ2-1

CDR3 protein: CASSDRGKKLFF
CDR3 DNA: TGTGCCAGCAGTGACAGGGGGAAAAAACTGTTTTTT
clone size: few
D gene: TRBD1
V gene: TRBV2
J gene: TRBJ1-4

CDR3 protein: CASSPNTYEQYF
CDR3 DNA: TGTGCCAGCAGCCCTAATACCTACGAGCAGTACTTC
clone size: .
D gene: .
V gene: TRBV7-9
J gene: TRBJ2-7

CDR3 protein: CASSWGLAGEETQYF
CDR3 DNA: TGTGCCAGCAGCTGGGGGCTAGCGGGAGAGGAGACCCAGTACTTC
clone size: .
D gene: TRBD2
V gene: TRBV5-4
J gene: TRBJ2-5

CDR3 protein: CASDALAGDGNEQFF
CDR3 DNA: TGCGCCAGCGACGCCCTAGCGGGAGATGGCAATGAGCAGTTCTTC
clone size: .
D gene: TRBD2
V gene: TRBV5-1
J gene: TRBJ2-1

CDR3 protein: CASSLDRANSPLHF
CDR3 DNA: TGCGCCAGCAGCCTGGACAGGGCTAATTCACCCCTCCACTTT
clone size: once
D gene: TRBD1
V gene: TRBV4-1
J gene: TRBJ1-6

CDR3 protein: CASSLSGLAYNEQFF
CDR3 DNA: TGTGCCAGCAGCTTATCGGGACTAGCTTACAATGAGCAGTTCTTC
clone size: once
D gene: TRBD2
V gene: TRBV11-2
J gene: TRBJ2-1

CDR3 protein: CASSGSGKSGYPDTQYF
CDR3 DNA: TGTGCCAGCAGCGGTAGCGGGAAGTCCGGTTATCCAGATACGCAGTATTTT
clone size: .
D gene: .
V gene: TRBV21-1
J gene: TRBJ2-3

CDR3 protein: CAWSPGQGNYEQYF
CDR3 DNA: TGTGCCTGGAGTCCGGGACAGGGGAACTACGAGCAGTACTTC
clone size: few
D gene: TRBD1
V gene: TRBV30
J gene: TRBJ2-7

CDR3 protein: CASSEFGDTDGYTF
CDR3 DNA: TGTGCCAGCAGTGAATTCGGGGACACGGATGGCTACACCTTC
clone size: .
D gene: .
V gene: TRBV25-1
J gene: TRBJ1-2

CDR3 protein: CASSQDFRRGNSPLHF
CDR3 DNA: TGCGCCAGCAGCCAAGATTTTCGGCGGGGAAATTCACCCCTCCACTTT
clone size: .
D gene: .
V gene: TRBV4-1
J gene: TRBJ1-6

CDR3 protein: CASSPGLVDTQYF
CDR3 DNA: TGTGCCAGCAGCCCGGGACTAGTCGATACGCAGTATTTT
clone size: .
D gene: TRBD2
V gene: TRBV9
J gene: TRBJ2-3

CDR3 protein: CASSLEQSYGYTF
CDR3 DNA: TGCGCCAGCAGCTTGGAACAGAGCTATGGCTACACCTTC
clone size: medium-sized
D gene: .
V gene: TRBV5-1
J gene: TRBJ1-2

CDR3 protein: CASSRGQQETQYF
CDR3 DNA: TGTGCCAGCTCGCGGGGACAGCAAGAGACCCAGTACTTC
clone size: once
D gene: .
V gene: TRBV18
J gene: TRBJ2-5